This T cell receptor beta chain was identified in a study of shared clonotypes between healthy human individuals (TCRdb year 2020). In the study overall: The cohort comprised two women and three men aged 18 to 49 years. Libraries were prepared and TCR repertoires were sequenced by different laboratories using diverse techniques, in order to increase sequencing depth and limit assay-specific biases. Per donor, leukapheresis produced somewhere between about 0.85 and 9.5 billion PBMCs. For each donor, CD4 naive and CD4 memory were each given three plates, CD8 naive was given two plates, and CD8 memory was given one plate. Blood TCR repertoires of four to six healthy adults were deeply sequenced to estimate repertoire size and the extent of clonotype sharing between individuals.

About this clone itself: The clone's antigen remains unknown. The sample holds no much larger clone one base away, and base qualities are not on file.

Points the paper makes about the study in general: Because the study included only a small number of donors, the genetic and exposure-history diversity represented was limited. Even with the large sequencing depth, rarefaction of the sorted-subset datasets indicated that sequencing was incomplete. Sampling was restricted to blood, and TCR repertoires in tissue are likely to differ from TCR repertoires in blood. Naive subsets generally had larger estimated clonotype richness than memory subsets. Pairwise subsampling indicated that sequencing depth was expected to affect the degree of clonotype sharing among donors. Compared with non-shared clonotypes, clonotypes shared by all four sorted-subset donors had higher generation probabilities. Across a few donors, 5% to 6% of naive CD4, 3.5% of naive CD8, under 2.5% of memory CD4, and about 0.44% of memory CD8 clonotypes were shared.

The donors were healthy, HIV-negative adults with no recently reported acute infections or vaccinations. Every donor was a Caucasian adult residing in Nashville, Tennessee, USA. CD4+ T cells were enriched through magnetic negative selection, after which naive cells were positively selected on CD45RA and the remaining negative fraction served as the memory subset. Blood was collected by leukapheresis, and PBMCs were isolated by Ficoll-Histopaque density gradient centrifugation and then cryopreserved in liquid nitrogen vapor phase. Analytical flow cytometry was used to check the purity and quantity of each magnetically sorted T cell population. Genomic DNA was isolated from each sorted fraction and quantified by UV absorbance on a Nanodrop 2000c. Using the deep immunoSEQ assay, TCR CDR3 regions were amplified from genomic DNA by multiplex PCR. For each cell subset, the extracted genomic DNA was distributed evenly across all wells of several immunoSEQ 96-well plates, and each plate served as one replicate. For sorted subsets, 150 to 250 ng of genomic DNA, equivalent to some 30,000 T cell genomes, went into each replicate PCR. Purified libraries were quantified with a Qubit 3.0 fluorometer, sized on a Bioanalyzer 2100, and re-quantified with the KAPA Library Quantification kit. Each immunoSEQ 96-well plate was sequenced on its own single-read 150-cycle Illumina NextSeq 550 flow cell. Processing in the source paper ran as follows. Because the immunoSEQ output held only junctional sequences and lacked quality scores, the filtering could not match the filtering applied to full-length reads. Sequences were annotated with PyIR, a Python wrapper for IgBLAST v1.9, and V/J genes and CDR3 were assigned using IMGT germline references. Reads were removed for weak V/J assignments (E-value above 1e-6), missing CDR3, stop codons, out-of-frame junctions, or ambiguous translated residues. V3J clonotypes were defined as sequences sharing an identical inferred V gene, J gene, and CDR3 amino acid sequence. To compute the percentage overlap between repertoires, the number of shared unique clonotypes was divided by the size of the smaller repertoire. RTK rarefaction, the Chao1 estimator, and Recon v2.1 estimates of unobserved clonotypes were used to assess repertoire richness. OLGA was used to compute generation probabilities for all TCRbeta clonotypes that the gDNA method yielded from a few donors. Drawn from immuneACCESS, this table holds only the in-frame rearrangements with V and J called that TCRdb kept. Clones are partly lost; checked studies trace under half to an unresolved V gene and leave the rest unexplained. V and J calls and clone size follow that table, whereas D and trimming were derived from the DNA. For this sample the table gives 2.3 million or so clones, of which approximately 93% were detected only once. Of the sample, 0.39% falls within the top ten clones.

The sample was naive CD4+ T cells from PBMCs. The cell subset or site label on this specimen signifies: CD45RA+ positively selected. The receptor comes from a man aged 18 to 29 in good health. Some clones in this sample may be carry-over from other donors' samples.

In nucleotide form, the sequence is TGTGCCAGCAGCTTGGGGCAGGGCCCCTACGAGCAGTACTTC. Its protein is CASSLGQGPYEQYF. The chain is made from TRBV5-6 and TRBJ2-7; matching of 5 bases hints at TRBD1 as the D gene. V drops 0 bases and J drops 2 bases, leaving 9 bases in between. The germline V gene specifies SGHDT as CDR1 and YYEEEE as CDR2. The cysteine opens and the phenylalanine closes a CDR3 of 14 amino acids. The retained sequence is limited to the CDR3, 42 bases, with the frame set at the first base.